The next 8 T cell receptor beta chains were all read from a single sample in a study of regulatory T cells in long-lasting Graves disease. Relying on iRepertoire HTBI primers and Arm-PCR of CDR3 regions, the team built TCR beta libraries. In TCRdb, the multiplex PCR reads were re-called with MiXCR into one record per CDR3 protein. Found here are about 340,000 distinct CDR3 sequences, around a fifth of them singletons; the top ten hold just under 30%. The time point here: persistent/refractory GD, antithyroid drugs over 5 years with positive TRAb. With RNA extracted from PBMCs as input, the TCR library was made. The sample consisted of peripheral blood mononuclear cells (PBMCs), taken when the disease was refractory, from a patient treated with antithyroid drugs. All receptors derive from a female donor with Graves disease.

Ten or more counts support this clonotype. The V call is TRBV2, the J call TRBJ2-7; D might be TRBD2 (6 bases). V was cut by 4 bases and J by 4 bases, with 11 bases left in between. The CDR3 has 13 residues. The germline V gene encodes CDR1 SNHLY and CDR2 FYNNEI. The CDR3 nucleotides read TGTGCCAGCAGTGGACTAGTTGTTTACGAGCAGTACTTC. It translates to CASSGLVVYEQYF.

This clonotype occurred a few times. The J gene is TRBJ2-3, the V gene TRBV12-3 or TRBV12-4, with 8 nucleotides matching TRBD1. There are 18 residues in the CDR3. V lost 6 bases to trimming and J lost 8 bases; unmatched junction nucleotides: 22. The CDR3 nucleotides read TGTGCCAGCAGCCTAACCCTTATCGGGACAGGCCTGCTGGTTACGCAGTATTTT. This gives the protein CASSLTLIGTGLLVTQYF.

This clonotype occurred many times. The V call is TRBV5-6, the J call TRBJ1-2; 7 bases align to TRBD1. This CDR3 has 14 residues. The germline V gene has CDR1 SGHDT and CDR2 YYEEEE. V shed 1 base and J 4 bases; nucleotides not matched to a gene: 4. This CDR3 is CASSLYRGPYGYTF. The CDR3 bases are TGTGCCAGCAGCTTGTACAGGGGTCCCTATGGCTACACCTTC. The full variable domain, with the rest looked up from reference TRBV5-6 and TRBJ1-2, is DAGVTQSPTHLIKTRGQQVTLRCSPKSGHDTVSWYQQALGQGPQFIFQYYEEEERQRGNFPDRFSGHQFPNYSSELNVNALLLGDSALYLCASSLYRGPYGYTFGSGTRLTVV.

This clonotype was counted a few times. This chain connects TRBV4-2 to TRBJ2-5; 9 positions agree with TRBD2. V shed 0 bases, J shed 4 bases, and the junction held 12 bases outside the gene matches. CDR1 and CDR2 from the germline V gene are LGHNA and YNFKEQ. This CDR3 region has 18 residues. CDR3 amino acids: CASSQDNIASGAGETQYF. The CDR3 region has the DNA TGTGCCAGCAGCCAAGATAATATAGCTAGCGGGGCTGGAGAGACCCAGTACTTC.

This clonotype occurred many times. The chain employs TRBV29-1 and TRBJ1-1, with D possibly matching TRBD1 (5 bases). Germline assignment: CDR1 SQVTM and CDR2 ANQGSEA. V lost 5 bases to trimming and J lost 4 bases, with 11 bases between them. The CDR3 loop spans 12 amino acids. For the CDR3, the DNA is TGCAGCGTTACCAGGGCAGTCACTGAAGCTTTCTTT. This encodes CSVTRAVTEAFF.

V and J are TRBV20-1 and TRBJ1-5; TRBD1 might be the D (5 bases). CDR1 DFQATT and CDR2 SNEGSKA come from the germline V gene (reference sequence). The CDR3 covers 17 residues. The ends were cut back, 5 bases at V and 4 bases at J, with 24 bases in the middle. CDR3 coding DNA: TGCAGTGCTGTCGAGCGGGGCATCATTATAGGGAATCAGCCCCAGCATTTT. The encoded protein is CSAVERGIIIGNQPQHF.

This clonotype occurred a few times. The chain has TRBV18 and TRBJ1-4; 7 nucleotides align to TRBD1. The CDR3 extends over 15 amino acids. Germline V gene data show CDR1 as KGHSH and CDR2 as LQKENI. J lost 0 bases, V lost 6 bases, and 4 bases had no gene match. CDR3 bases: TGTGCCAGCTCGCTTACAGGGGCAACTAATGAAAAACTGTTTTTT. It is translated as CASSLTGATNEKLFF.

V and J are TRBV27 and TRBJ1-1; tentatively, D is TRBD1 (5 bases). The germline V gene has CDR1 MNHEY and CDR2 SMNVEV (reference sequence). The germline V and J ends were trimmed by 5 bases and 4 bases, with 11 bases remaining between them. The CDR3 is 13 amino acids. This chain's CDR3 is CASSLLGGTEAFF. In nucleotides, the CDR3 is TGTGCCAGCAGTCTCTTGGGGGGCACTGAAGCTTTCTTT.